This T cell receptor beta chain was identified in a study of OX40 agonist ivuxolimab in advanced cancers. Patients were ruled out by autoimmune disease history or systemic immunosuppression. Trimming shortened V by 0 bases and J by 1 base, and 7 bases separated the two germline ends. This CDR3 region has 14 residues. The germline gives CDR1 SGDLS, CDR2 YYNGEE. Method: immunoSEQ multiplex PCR; TCRdb's copy keeps in-frame clones and lacks some. The sample consists of around 71,000 clones, approximately 90% of them appearing once. Whole-study results and caveats: Dosing at 0.1 to 3.0 mg/kg was accompanied by clonal expansion of CD4+ and CD8+ blood T cells by week 6. In CD8+ T cells, expanded clones were on average more numerous than in CD4+. Antigen specificity remained undetermined for the expanded peripheral T cells.

In the case of this clone: Its antigen is unknown.

This chain joins TRBV9 and TRBJ1-1, with D possibly matching TRBD1 (5 bases). The sample in question was CD4+ or CD8+ T cells sorted from blood, obtained in a trial of the OX40 agonist ivuxolimab. This TCR was recovered from an adult with an advanced solid tumor such as melanoma, head and neck, liver or kidney cancer. Here the CDR3 reads CASSVGGANTEAFF. CDR3 nucleotides: TGTGCCAGCAGCGTAGGAGGGGCGAACACTGAAGCTTTCTTT.